One T cell receptor (beta chain) is described in this entry. Its antigen remains unidentified. This specimen belongs to a study of graft-versus-host responses after intestinal transplantation. Study background: Tacrolimus and steroids were given for 3 to 4 years to all recipients after anti-thymocyte globulin induction.

CDR1 is SGHVS, CDR2 FQNEAQ, per germline. Trimming took off 2 bases at V and 4 bases at J, with 12 bases between the two ends. CDR3 length equals 15 residues. The repertoire was sequenced with immunoSEQ multiplex PCR; TCRdb's copy has only in-frame clones and lacks some. This table has roughly 89,000 clones, roughly 90% appearing once. This TCR came from a human donor who received an intestinal transplant. This chain connects TRBV7-8 to TRBJ2-1; the D is unclear. The specimen comprised unstimulated CD4+ T cells sorted from spleen or lymph node cells, sampled before intestinal transplant. The CDR3 protein is CASSLFATTYNEQFF. The CDR3 DNA sequence: TGTGCCAGCAGCTTATTTGCTACTACTTACAATGAGCAGTTCTTC.